This TCR beta chain was found in a study of blood T cell repertoires in COVID-19. Study summary: Samples taken during acute and convalescent COVID-19 were collected in the United States, Italy and Spain.

The CDR3 runs to 14 residues. The germline V gene encodes CDR1 LNHNV and CDR2 YYDKDF (reference sequence). V gave up 1 base and J gave up 0 bases, with 6 bases separating them. Repertoires were generated with immunoSEQ multiplex PCR, while TCRdb's copy carries only in-frame clones and drops some. The sample carries 50,000 or so clones, over 85% recorded once. The chain employs TRBV15 and TRBJ1-1; D gene ambiguous. The clonotype comes from a human donor in a cohort sampled during active COVID-19. The sample taken for sequencing was peripheral blood. Here the CDR3 DNA reads TGTGCCACCAGCAGAGGAGAGGTGAACACTGAAGCTTTCTTT. Translated, it gives CATSRGEVNTEAFF.